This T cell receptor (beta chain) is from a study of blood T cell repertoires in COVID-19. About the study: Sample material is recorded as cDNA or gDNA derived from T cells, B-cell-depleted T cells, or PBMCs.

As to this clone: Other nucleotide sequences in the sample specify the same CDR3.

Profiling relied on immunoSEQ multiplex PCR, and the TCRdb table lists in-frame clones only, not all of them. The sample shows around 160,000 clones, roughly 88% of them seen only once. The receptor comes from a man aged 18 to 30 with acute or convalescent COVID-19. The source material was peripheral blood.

The CDR3 spells CASSVGLAGYNEQFF. Written as DNA, the CDR3 is TGTGCCAGCAGCGTAGGGCTAGCGGGGTACAATGAGCAGTTCTTC. V is TRBV9 and J is TRBJ2-1; 9 bases are a match to TRBD2. V gave up 0 bases and J gave up 4 bases; unmatched junction bases: 2. The CDR3 is made up of 15 amino acids. CDR1 and CDR2 from the germline V gene are SGDLS and YYNGEE.